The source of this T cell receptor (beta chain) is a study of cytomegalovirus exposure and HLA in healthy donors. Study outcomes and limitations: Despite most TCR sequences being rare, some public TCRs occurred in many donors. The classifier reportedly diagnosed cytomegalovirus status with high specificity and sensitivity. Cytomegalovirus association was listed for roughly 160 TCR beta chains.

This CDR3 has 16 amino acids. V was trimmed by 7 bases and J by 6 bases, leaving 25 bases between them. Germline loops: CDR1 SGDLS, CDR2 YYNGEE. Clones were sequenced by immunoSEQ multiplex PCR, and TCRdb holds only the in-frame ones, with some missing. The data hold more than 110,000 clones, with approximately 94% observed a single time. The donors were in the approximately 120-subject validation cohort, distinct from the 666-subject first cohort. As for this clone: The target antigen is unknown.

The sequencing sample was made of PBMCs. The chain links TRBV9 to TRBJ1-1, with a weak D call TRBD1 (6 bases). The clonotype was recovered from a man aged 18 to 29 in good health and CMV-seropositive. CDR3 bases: TGTGCCAGCTCACCTTTGGATACAGGGTGGAGCGCTGAAGCTTTCTTT. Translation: CASSPLDTGWSAEAFF.